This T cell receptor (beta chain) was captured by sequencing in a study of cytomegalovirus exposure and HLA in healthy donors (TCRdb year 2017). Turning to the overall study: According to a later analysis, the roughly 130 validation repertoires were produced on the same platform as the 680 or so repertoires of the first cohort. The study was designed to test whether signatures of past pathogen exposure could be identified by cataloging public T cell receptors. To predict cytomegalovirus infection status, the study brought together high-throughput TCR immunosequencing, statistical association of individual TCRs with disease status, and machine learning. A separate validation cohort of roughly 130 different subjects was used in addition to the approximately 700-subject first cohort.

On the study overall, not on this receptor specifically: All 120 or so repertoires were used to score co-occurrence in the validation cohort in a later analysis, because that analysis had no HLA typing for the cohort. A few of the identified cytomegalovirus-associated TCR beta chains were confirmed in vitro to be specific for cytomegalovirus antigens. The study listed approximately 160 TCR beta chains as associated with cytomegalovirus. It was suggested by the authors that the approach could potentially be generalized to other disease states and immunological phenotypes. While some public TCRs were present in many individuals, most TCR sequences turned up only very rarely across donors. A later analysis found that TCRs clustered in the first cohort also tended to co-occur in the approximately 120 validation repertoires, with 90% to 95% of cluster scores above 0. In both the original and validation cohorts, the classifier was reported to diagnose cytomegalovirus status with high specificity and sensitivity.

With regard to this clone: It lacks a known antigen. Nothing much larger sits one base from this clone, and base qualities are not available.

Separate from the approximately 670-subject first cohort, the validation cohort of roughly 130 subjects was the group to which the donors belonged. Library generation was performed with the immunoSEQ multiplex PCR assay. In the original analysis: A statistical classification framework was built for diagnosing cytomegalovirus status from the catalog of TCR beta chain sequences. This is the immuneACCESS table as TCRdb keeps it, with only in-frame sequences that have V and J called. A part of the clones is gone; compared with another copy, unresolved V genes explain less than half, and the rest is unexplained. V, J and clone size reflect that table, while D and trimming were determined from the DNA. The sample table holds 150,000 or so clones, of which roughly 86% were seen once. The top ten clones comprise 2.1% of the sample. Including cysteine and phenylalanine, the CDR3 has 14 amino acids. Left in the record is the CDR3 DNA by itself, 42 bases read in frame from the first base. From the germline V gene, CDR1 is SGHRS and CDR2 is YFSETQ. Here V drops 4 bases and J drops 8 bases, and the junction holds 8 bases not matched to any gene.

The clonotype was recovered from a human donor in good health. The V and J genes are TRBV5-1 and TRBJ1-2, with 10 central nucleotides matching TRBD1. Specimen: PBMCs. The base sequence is TGCGCCAGCAGCCTGACAGGGGGCCTTTGGGGCTACACCTTC. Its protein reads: CASSLTGGLWGYTF.